This passage covers 12 T cell receptor beta chains from one sample sequenced in a study of identical twins. TCRdb used MiXCR to reprocess the 5' RACE reads, holding one entry per CDR3 protein. The sample includes a few hundred thousand distinct CDR3 sequences, roughly a tenth seen only once; the top ten take roughly 10%. Specimen: memory T cells sorted from blood. These receptor sequences come from a man aged 50 to 59 in good health.

This clonotype was observed many times. The chain has TRBV12-3 or TRBV12-4 and TRBJ1-1; D remains ambiguous. CDR3 length: 13 amino acids. Trimming stripped 6 bases from V and 0 bases from J, with 8 bases between. This chain's CDR3 is CASRQTLNTEAFF. In DNA, the CDR3 is TGTGCCAGCAGGCAAACATTGAACACTGAAGCTTTCTTT.

This clonotype was counted only a few times. The chain carries TRBV29-1 and TRBJ2-7; the D is unclear. Between the trimmed V and J ends, which lost 2 bases and 0 bases, there was a span of 5 bases. Germline CDR1 and CDR2: SQVTM and ANQGSEA. The CDR3 consists of 12 residues. The CDR3 region has the DNA TGCAGCGTTGAACAGGACTCCTACGAGCAGTACTTC. This translates into CSVEQDSYEQYF.

The chain couples TRBV11-1 to TRBJ2-2, with 9 bases that match TRBD1. Germline CDR1 reads SGHAT; CDR2 reads FQDESV (reference sequence). With 2 bases clipped from V and 0 bases from J, the junction kept 7 bases outside the gene matches. This CDR3 has 18 residues. In nucleotides, the CDR3 is TGTGCCAGCAGCTTAACTTCGGGACAGGGTACGAACACCGGGGAGCTGTTTTTT. Translated, it gives CASSLTSGQGTNTGELFF.

This clonotype appeared many times. J is TRBJ2-5 and V is TRBV3-1, with D tentatively TRBD2 (6 bases). Between the trimmed V and J ends, which lost 8 bases and 2 bases, there was a span of 15 bases. Germline V gene lookup returns CDR1 LGHDT and CDR2 YNNKEL (reference sequence). CDR3 size: 14 residues. This CDR3 is CASRERARQETQYF. The CDR3, as DNA: TGTGCCAGCCGAGAGCGGGCCCGACAAGAGACCCAGTACTTC.

V gene TRBV12-3 or TRBV12-4 combines with J gene TRBJ2-5; 12 bases are shared with TRBD2. The V gene end was trimmed by 6 bases and the J gene end by 10 bases; junction bases not matched to a gene: 15. This CDR3 has 16 residues. CDR3 region: CASSHTSGRSRGDQYF. CDR3 sequence (DNA): TGTGCCAGCAGCCATACTAGCGGGAGGTCCCGGGGCGACCAGTACTTC.

The table lists this clonotype with a few counts. The chain combines TRBV20-1 with TRBJ1-2, with 9 nucleotides matching TRBD1. Germline V lookup: CDR1 DFQATT, CDR2 SNEGSKA (reference sequence). Trimming at V came to 6 bases and at J to 4 bases, leaving 9 bases not matched to a gene. The CDR3 spans 14 residues. CDR3 nucleotide sequence: TGCAGTGCCTTGACGGGACAGGGTTTCTATGGCTACACCTTC. This encodes CSALTGQGFYGYTF.

In its sample, this clonotype was seen once. The chain is built from TRBV6-1 and TRBJ1-6; possibly TRBD1 for D (5 bases). Trimming stripped 7 bases from V and 8 bases from J, with 15 bases between. The CDR3 spans 14 residues. Germline V gene lookup returns CDR1 MNHNS and CDR2 SASEGT. CDR3: CASTDDSPDSPLHF. The CDR3 nucleotides are TGTGCCAGCACCGACGACAGTCCTGATTCACCCCTCCACTTT.

This clonotype was counted many times. The chain combines TRBV6-1 with TRBJ2-5; D ambiguous. Trimming pared 5 bases from V and 3 bases from J, leaving 19 bases between. The CDR3 covers 16 residues. Germline CDR1 is MNHNS and CDR2 is SASEGT. CDR3 in amino acids: CASSPTFAVHKETQYF. CDR3 DNA: TGTGCCAGCAGTCCGACTTTCGCCGTACATAAAGAGACCCAGTACTTC.

This clonotype was recorded a few times. This sequence joins TRBV5-6 and TRBJ2-2, with TRBD2 matching 10 bases. The germline V gene encodes CDR1 SGHDT and CDR2 YYEEEE. The trim removed 4 bases at V and 7 bases at J, leaving 7 bases unmatched. This CDR3 spans 15 amino acids. The CDR3 nucleotides are TGTGCCAGCAGCGTCGGGACTAGCGTTATCGGGGAGCTGTTTTTT. It codes for CASSVGTSVIGELFF.

V gene TRBV20-1 combines with J gene TRBJ1-1; no clear D. The CDR3 is 15 residues long. Deletions cut 5 bases from V and 2 bases from J, with 18 bases between. Germline lookup yields CDR1 DFQATT and CDR2 SNEGSKA (reference sequence). Written as DNA, the CDR3 is TGCAGTGCTCCCTTGTCACGGGGTTTCAACACTGAAGCTTTCTTT. Protein: CSAPLSRGFNTEAFF.

This clonotype was counted many times. The genes are TRBV7-8 and TRBJ2-1, with 10 bases that match TRBD2. This CDR3 region has 16 residues. Germline V lookup: CDR1 SGHVS, CDR2 FQNEAQ. V lost 5 bases, J lost 4 bases, and 8 bases stayed unmatched. CDR3 bases: TGTGCCAGCAGCAGAGGACTAGCGGCCGATTACAATGAGCAGTTCTTC. It translates to CASSRGLAADYNEQFF.

This clonotype was detected a few times. The V gene is TRBV5-1, the J gene TRBJ2-3; TRBD1 agrees at 7 bases. The CDR3 contains 15 residues. The V and J ends lost 0 bases and 4 bases, in that order; junction bases with no gene match: 5. CDR1 and CDR2 (germline): SGHRS, YFSETQ. The CDR3 sequence: CASSLGDSPPDTQYF. DNA of the CDR3: TGCGCCAGCAGCTTGGGGGACAGTCCACCAGATACGCAGTATTTT. Variable domain in full (rest from reference TRBV5-1 and TRBJ2-3): KAGVTQTPRYLIKTRGQQVTLSCSPISGHRSVSWYQQTPGQGLQFLFEYFSETQRNKGNFPGRFSGRQFSNSRSEMNVSTLELGDSALYLCASSLGDSPPDTQYFGPGTRLTVL.